The 5 T cell receptor beta chains presented below share a single source sample, sequenced in a study of blood T cell repertoires in COVID-19. Clones were read by immunoSEQ multiplex PCR, and TCRdb kept only the in-frame ones, dropping some. In the table there are approximately 180,000 clones, roughly 90% of which are singletons. The source material was peripheral blood. Receptors originate from a woman aged 45-60 years with acute or convalescent COVID-19.

The V call is TRBV7-2, the J call TRBJ2-5, with 10 bases that match TRBD2. Germline V lookup: CDR1 SGHTA, CDR2 FQGNSA. Unmatched junction bases numbered 8, after V lost 3 bases and J lost 4 bases. This CDR3 comprises 16 residues. As DNA, the CDR3 is TGTGCCAGCAGCTTGTCTAGCGGGAGAGGTCGAGAGACCCAGTACTTC. Its protein product is CASSLSSGRGRETQYF.

The V and J genes are TRBV7-9 and TRBJ2-5, with 7 bases that match TRBD2. Germline CDR1 is SEHNR and CDR2 is FQNEAQ (reference sequence). The J segment lost 10 bases and the V segment lost 1 base, leaving 6 bases of the junction unmatched. This CDR3 comprises 13 residues. Here the CDR3 reads CASSLGSAGDQYF. The CDR3 DNA is TGTGCCAGCAGCTTAGGCTCGGCGGGGGACCAGTACTTC.

This chain uses TRBV14 with TRBJ1-3; D is uncertain. The germline V gene has CDR1 SGHDN and CDR2 FVKESK. V lost 5 bases and J 4 bases, leaving 15 bases between the germline ends. The CDR3 has 15 amino acids. The DNA for the CDR3 is TGTGCCAGCAGCTCTCGGGGAATCCCCGGAAACACCATATATTTT. Translating gives CASSSRGIPGNTIYF.

V usage is TRBV13 and J usage is TRBJ2-1; 7 bases are shared with TRBD2. Per germline, CDR1 PRHDT and CDR2 FYEKMQ (reference sequence). The CDR3 has 19 amino acids. Germline trimming cut 3 bases from V and 0 bases from J; bases unmatched to any gene: 14. This chain's CDR3 is CASSLEQGGMRGSYNEQFF. DNA of the CDR3: TGTGCCAGCAGCTTGGAGCAGGGAGGGATGAGAGGCTCCTACAATGAGCAGTTCTTC.

This rearrangement joins TRBV18 to TRBJ2-3; TRBD2 matches 10 bases. The V gene's germline CDR1 is KGHSH and CDR2 LQKENI. The CDR3 is made up of 15 amino acids. J was trimmed by 5 bases and V by 8 bases; bases with no gene match: 10. The CDR3 region is CASAIAGGWKDTQYF. The DNA for the CDR3 is TGTGCCAGCGCCATAGCGGGAGGTTGGAAAGATACGCAGTATTTT.